The 6 T cell receptor beta chains in this list originate from one sample, sequenced in a study of CD8+ T cells in alopecia areata. Sequencing templates came from extracted RNA that was reverse transcribed into cDNA. The table came from immunoSEQ multiplex PCR; TCRdb's copy has only in-frame clones and leaves some out. The profile shows over 95,000 clones, around 60% of them singletons. This sample's treatment: oral pan-JAK inhibitor, 5-10 mg twice daily. The sample here was CD8+ T cells sorted from blood, taken at week 4, from a patient treated with tofacitinib. Receptors originate from a human donor with alopecia areata.

The rearrangement uses TRBV7-6 and TRBJ2-5, with D perhaps matching TRBD2 (7 bases). There are 16 residues in the CDR3. Germline values: CDR1 SGHVS, CDR2 FNYEAQ. The V end lost 3 bases, the J end lost 2 bases, and 16 bases lay between the germline ends. CDR3 in amino acids: CASSLLPEGGQETQYF. In DNA form, the CDR3 reads TGTGCCAGCAGCTTGTTACCCGAGGGGGGGCAAGAGACCCAGTACTTC.

This clone has only a few counts. V gene TRBV4-1 combines with J gene TRBJ2-3; TRBD2 matches at 9 bases. The trim removed 3 bases at V and 1 base at J, leaving 2 bases unmatched. Germline V gives CDR1 MGHRA, CDR2 YSYEKL. The CDR3 runs to 15 residues. CDR3: CASSHRTSGTDTQYF. CDR3 sequence (DNA): TGCGCCAGCAGCCATAGGACTAGCGGCACAGATACGCAGTATTTT.

The chain joins TRBV27 to TRBJ2-7; either TRBD1 or TRBD2 may fit D (5 bases each). The germline V gene encodes CDR1 MNHEY and CDR2 SMNVEV (reference sequence). This CDR3 has 12 amino acids. Trimming removed 3 bases from V and 6 bases from J, with 9 bases in between. CDR3 sequence (DNA): TGTGCCAGCAGTTTTGAGGGGTCCGAGCAGTACTTC. It is translated as CASSFEGSEQYF.

This clone turned up a few times. V is TRBV7-6 and J is TRBJ2-5; D uncertain. Trimming removed 4 bases from V and 5 bases from J, with 23 bases in between. The CDR3 length is 17 residues. Germline V gene sequence: CDR1 SGHVS, CDR2 FNYEAQ. The CDR3 loop reads CASSSSPLGILLETQYF. The CDR3 DNA follows: TGTGCCAGCAGCTCATCTCCTCTGGGGATCCTCTTGGAGACCCAGTACTTC. The complete variable domain, with remaining parts taken from reference TRBV7-6 and TRBJ2-5, reads GAGVSQSPRYKVTKRGQDVALRCDPISGHVSLYWYRQALGQGPEFLTYFNYEAQQDKSGLPNDRFSAERPEGSISTLTIQRTEQRDSAMYRCASSSSPLGILLETQYFGPGTRLLVL.

V usage is TRBV7-8 and J usage is TRBJ2-1; TRBD2 agrees at 9 bases. This CDR3 comprises 17 residues. Germline values: CDR1 SGHVS, CDR2 FQNEAQ. J gave up 7 bases and V 6 bases, and 16 bases lay outside the gene matches. CDR3 amino acids: CASRQGGASGNLNEQFF. The DNA of the CDR3 is TGTGCCAGCAGACAAGGAGGGGCTAGCGGGAACCTTAATGAGCAGTTCTTC.

This chain uses TRBV29-1 with TRBJ1-1; D call uncertain. CDR1 and CDR2 from the germline V gene are SQVTM and ANQGSEA. The CDR3 is made up of 13 amino acids. The CDR3 DNA is TGCATCCGTATCCGGCAGCTGAACACTGAAGCTTTCTTT. Translation: CIRIRQLNTEAFF.